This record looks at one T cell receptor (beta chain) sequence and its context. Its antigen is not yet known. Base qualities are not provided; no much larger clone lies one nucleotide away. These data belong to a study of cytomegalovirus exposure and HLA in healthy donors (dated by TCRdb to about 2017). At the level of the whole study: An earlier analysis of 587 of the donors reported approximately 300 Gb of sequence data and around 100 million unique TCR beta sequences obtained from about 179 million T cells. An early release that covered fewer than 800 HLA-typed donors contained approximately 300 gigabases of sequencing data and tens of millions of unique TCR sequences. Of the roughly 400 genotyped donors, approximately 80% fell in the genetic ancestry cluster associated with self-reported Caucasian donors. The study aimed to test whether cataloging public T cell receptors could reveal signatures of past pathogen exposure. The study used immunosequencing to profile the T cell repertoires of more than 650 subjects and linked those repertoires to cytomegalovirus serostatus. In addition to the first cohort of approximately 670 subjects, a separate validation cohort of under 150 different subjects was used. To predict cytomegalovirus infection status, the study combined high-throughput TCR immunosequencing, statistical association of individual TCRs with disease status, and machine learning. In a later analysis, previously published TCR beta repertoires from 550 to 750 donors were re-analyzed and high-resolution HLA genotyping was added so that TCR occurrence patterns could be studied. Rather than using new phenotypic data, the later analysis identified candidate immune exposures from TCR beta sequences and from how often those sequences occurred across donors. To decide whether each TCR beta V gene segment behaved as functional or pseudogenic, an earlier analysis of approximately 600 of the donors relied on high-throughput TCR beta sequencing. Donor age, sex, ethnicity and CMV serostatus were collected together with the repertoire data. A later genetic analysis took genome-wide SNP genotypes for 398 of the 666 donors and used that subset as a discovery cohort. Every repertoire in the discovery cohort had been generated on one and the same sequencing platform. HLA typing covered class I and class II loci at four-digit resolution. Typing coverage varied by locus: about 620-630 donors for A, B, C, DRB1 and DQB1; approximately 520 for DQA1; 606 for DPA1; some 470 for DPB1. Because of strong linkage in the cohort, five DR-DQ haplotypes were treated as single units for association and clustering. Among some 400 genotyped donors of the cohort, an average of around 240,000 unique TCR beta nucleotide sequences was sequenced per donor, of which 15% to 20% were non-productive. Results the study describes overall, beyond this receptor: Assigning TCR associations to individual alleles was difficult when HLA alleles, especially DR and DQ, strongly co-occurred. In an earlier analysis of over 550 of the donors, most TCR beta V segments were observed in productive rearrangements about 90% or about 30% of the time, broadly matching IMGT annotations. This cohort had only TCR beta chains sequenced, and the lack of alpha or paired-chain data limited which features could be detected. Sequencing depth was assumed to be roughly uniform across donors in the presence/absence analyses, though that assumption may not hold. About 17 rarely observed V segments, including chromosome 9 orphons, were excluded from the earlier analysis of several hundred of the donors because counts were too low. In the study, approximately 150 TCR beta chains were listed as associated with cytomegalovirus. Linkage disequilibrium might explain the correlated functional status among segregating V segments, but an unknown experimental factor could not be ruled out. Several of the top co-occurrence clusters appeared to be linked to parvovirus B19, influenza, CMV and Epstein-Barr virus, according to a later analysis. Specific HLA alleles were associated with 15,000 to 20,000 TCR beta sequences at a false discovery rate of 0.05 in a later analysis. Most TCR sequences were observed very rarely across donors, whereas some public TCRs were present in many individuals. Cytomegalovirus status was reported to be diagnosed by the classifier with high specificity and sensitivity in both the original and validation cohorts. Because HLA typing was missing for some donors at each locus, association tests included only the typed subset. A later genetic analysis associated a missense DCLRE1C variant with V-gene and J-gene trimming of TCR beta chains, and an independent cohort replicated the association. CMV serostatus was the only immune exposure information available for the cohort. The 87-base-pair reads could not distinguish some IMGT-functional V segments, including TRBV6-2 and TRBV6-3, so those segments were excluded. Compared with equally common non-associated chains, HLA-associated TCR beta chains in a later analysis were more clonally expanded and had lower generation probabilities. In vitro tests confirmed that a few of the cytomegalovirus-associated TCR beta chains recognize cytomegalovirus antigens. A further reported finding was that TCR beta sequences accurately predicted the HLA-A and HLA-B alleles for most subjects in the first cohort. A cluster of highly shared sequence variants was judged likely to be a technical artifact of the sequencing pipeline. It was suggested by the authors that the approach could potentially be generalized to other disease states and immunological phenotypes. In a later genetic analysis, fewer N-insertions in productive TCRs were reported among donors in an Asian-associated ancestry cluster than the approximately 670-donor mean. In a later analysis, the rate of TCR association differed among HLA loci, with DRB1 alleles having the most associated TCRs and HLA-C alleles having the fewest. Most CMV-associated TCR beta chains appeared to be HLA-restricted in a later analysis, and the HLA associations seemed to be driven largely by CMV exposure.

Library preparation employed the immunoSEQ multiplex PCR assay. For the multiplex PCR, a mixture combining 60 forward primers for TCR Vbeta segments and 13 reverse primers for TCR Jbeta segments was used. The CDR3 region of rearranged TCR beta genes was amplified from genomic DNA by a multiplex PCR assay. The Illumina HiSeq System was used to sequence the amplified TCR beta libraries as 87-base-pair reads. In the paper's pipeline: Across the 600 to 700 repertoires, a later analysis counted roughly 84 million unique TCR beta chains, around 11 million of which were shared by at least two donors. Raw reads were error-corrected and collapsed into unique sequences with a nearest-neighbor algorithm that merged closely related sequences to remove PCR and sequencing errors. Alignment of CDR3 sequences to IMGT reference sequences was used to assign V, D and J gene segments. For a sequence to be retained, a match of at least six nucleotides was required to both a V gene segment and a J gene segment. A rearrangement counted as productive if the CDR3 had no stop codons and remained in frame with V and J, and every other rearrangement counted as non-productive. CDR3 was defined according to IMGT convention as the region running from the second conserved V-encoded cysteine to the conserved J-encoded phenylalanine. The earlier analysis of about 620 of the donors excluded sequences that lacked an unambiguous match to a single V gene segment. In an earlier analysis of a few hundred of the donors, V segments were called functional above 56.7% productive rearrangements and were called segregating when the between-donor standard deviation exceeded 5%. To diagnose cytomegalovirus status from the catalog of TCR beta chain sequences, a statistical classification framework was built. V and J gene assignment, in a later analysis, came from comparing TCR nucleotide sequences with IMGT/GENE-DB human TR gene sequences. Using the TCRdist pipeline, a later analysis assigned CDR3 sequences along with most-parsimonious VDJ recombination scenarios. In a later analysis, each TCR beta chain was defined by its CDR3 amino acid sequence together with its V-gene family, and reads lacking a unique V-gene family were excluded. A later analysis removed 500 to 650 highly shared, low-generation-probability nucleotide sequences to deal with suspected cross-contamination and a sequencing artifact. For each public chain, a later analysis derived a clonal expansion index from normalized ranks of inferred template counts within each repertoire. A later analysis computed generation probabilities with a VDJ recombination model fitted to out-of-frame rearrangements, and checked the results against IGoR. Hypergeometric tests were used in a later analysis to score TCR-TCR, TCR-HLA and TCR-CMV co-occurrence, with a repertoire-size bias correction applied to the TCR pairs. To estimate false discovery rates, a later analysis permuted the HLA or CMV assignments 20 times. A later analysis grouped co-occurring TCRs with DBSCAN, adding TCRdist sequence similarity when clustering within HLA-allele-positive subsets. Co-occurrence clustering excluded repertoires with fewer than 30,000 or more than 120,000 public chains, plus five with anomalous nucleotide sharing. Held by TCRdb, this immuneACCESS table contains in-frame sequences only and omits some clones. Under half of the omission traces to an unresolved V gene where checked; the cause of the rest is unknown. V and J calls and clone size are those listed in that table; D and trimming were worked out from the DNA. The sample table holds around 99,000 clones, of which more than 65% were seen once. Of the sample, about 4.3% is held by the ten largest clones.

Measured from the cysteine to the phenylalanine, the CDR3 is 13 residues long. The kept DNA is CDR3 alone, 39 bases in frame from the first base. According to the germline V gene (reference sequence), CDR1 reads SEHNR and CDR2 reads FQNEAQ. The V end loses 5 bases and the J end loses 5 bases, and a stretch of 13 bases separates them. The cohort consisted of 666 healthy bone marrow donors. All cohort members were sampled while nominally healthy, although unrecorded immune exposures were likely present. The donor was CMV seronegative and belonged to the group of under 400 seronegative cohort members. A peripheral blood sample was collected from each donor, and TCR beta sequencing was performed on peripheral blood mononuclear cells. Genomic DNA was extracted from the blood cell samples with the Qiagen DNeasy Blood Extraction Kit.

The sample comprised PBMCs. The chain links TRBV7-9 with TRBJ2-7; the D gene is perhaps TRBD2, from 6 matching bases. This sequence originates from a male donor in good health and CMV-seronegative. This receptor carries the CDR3 CASSLGGEDEQYF. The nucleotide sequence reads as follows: TGTGCCAGCAGCCTAGGTGGGGAGGACGAGCAGTACTTC. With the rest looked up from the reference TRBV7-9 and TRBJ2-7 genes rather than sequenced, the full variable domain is DTGVSQNPRHKITKRGQNVTFRCDPISEHNRLYWYRQTLGQGPEFLTYFQNEAQLEKSRLLSDRFSAERPKGSFSTLEIQRTEQGDSAMYLCASSLGGEDEQYFGPGTRLTVT.